This T cell receptor beta chain stems from a study of Graves' ophthalmopathy and Graves' hyperthyroidism. V was clipped by 6 bases and J by 0 bases; unmatched bases: 5. Germline-derived CDR1 and CDR2 are SGHDT and YYEEEE. The CDR3 loop spans 16 amino acids. At least ten counts were recorded for this clonotype. TCR beta CDR3 amplification used RNA transcripts. A first-round RT-PCR used HTBI primers, followed by a second-round multiplex PCR. In TCRdb, the multiplex PCR reads were re-called with MiXCR into one record per CDR3 protein. The sample holds some 47,000 distinct CDR3 sequences, about 50% seen once.

Sequenced: peripheral blood. The J gene is TRBJ2-3, the V gene TRBV5-6, with 12 bases identical to TRBD1. This clonotype was sampled from an adult man with Graves' ophthalmopathy. CDR3: CASTRGQGASTDTQYF. The CDR3 nucleotides are TGTGCCAGCACCAGGGGACAGGGGGCTAGCACAGATACGCAGTATTTT.